The entry below gives a single TCR beta chain sequence along with its context. Its antigen is currently not known. Base quality data are lacking; no much larger clone is found one base away. Collaborating institutions collected whole blood in K2EDTA tubes following their own protocols. For TCRbeta analysis, collaborators shipped samples in one of three forms: frozen whole blood, isolated PBMCs, or DNA extracted from either of those sample types. This entry is derived from a study of blood T cell repertoires in COVID-19 (dated by TCRdb to the early 2020s). In terms of the full investigation: The collaborator samples originated in the United States, Italy and Spain and spanned the acute and convalescent phases of COVID-19. The prospective study material was composed of cDNA or gDNA derived from T cells, B-cell-depleted T cells, or PBMCs. Subjects who had been exposed to COVID-19, were actively infected with it, or had recovered from it provided the deeply sampled blood TCRbeta repertoires that made up the dataset. The repertoires were made available in a free public database intended to serve as a resource for research on the immune response to SARS-CoV-2. Samples came from the ongoing ImmuneRACE study (first 160 participants) plus 1,254 subjects from 6 global collaborators. Nearly every sample came with metadata listing a de-identified subject ID, COVID-19 status, age in years and sex. Where available, HLA class I and class II types were obtained from metadata supplied by the sample provider rather than from assay-based typing.

The immunoSEQ Assay, a bias-controlled multiplex PCR, was used to amplify TCRbeta CDR3 regions from genomic DNA. As for the authors' bioinformatics: Nucleated cell counts per sample were estimated from amplification of reference gene primers within the assay. To quantify the absolute abundance of each unique TCRbeta CDR3 rearrangement, sequence reads were collapsed and filtered. For each sample, productive Simpson clonality was calculated as the square root of Simpson's diversity index across productive rearrangements. As stored in TCRdb, this immuneACCESS dataset retains in-frame rearrangements with V and J assigned. A fraction of the clones does not appear; measured against another copy, unresolved V genes explain less than half of the discrepancy, and the remainder lacks a known reason. The DNA was the basis for D and trimming; V, J and clone size are from that table. Across this sample there are 70,000 to 85,000 clones, with around 80% seen only once. Of the sample, more than 9% falls within the top ten clones.

The paper's findings and limits, for the study overall: Clinical and demographic metadata were provided uncurated, with the amount varying by source and participant.

The sequence was collected from a man in his 60s with acute or convalescent COVID-19. Sequencing was performed on peripheral blood.

In nucleotide form, the sequence is TGTGCCAGCAGTGAAGCAAAGGCAGGGGGCTACGAGCAGTACTTC. This sequence encodes CASSEAKAGGYEQYF. The chain uses TRBV6-1 and TRBJ2-7, with 7 central nucleotides matching TRBD1. As encoded in the germline V gene, CDR1 is MNHNS while CDR2 is SASEGT. Trimming takes 0 bases off V and 3 bases off J; junction bases not matched to a gene: 5. The CDR3 goes from the cysteine to the phenylalanine over 15 residues. Here the CDR3 DNA is all that survives: 45 bases in frame from base 1.